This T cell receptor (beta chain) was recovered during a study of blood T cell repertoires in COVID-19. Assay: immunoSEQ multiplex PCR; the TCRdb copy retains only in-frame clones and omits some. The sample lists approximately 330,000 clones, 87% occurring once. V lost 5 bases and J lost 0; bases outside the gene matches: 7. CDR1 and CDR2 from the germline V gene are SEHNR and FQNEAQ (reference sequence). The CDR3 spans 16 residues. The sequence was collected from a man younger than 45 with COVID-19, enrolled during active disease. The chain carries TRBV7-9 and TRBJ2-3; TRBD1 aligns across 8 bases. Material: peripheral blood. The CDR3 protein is CASSSTGGSSTDTQYF. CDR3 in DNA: TGTGCCAGCAGCAGCACAGGGGGATCTAGCACAGATACGCAGTATTTT.